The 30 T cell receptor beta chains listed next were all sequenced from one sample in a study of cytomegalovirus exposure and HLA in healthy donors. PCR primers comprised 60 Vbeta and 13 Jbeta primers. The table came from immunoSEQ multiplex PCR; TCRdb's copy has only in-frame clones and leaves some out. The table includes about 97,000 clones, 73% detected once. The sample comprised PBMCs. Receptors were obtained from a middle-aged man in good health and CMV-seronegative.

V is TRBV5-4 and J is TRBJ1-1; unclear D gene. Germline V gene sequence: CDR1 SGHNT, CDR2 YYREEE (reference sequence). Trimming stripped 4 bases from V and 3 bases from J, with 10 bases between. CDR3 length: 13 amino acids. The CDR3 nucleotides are TGTGCCAGCAGCCGGCCCAGGTACACTGAAGCTTTCTTT. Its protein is CASSRPRYTEAFF.

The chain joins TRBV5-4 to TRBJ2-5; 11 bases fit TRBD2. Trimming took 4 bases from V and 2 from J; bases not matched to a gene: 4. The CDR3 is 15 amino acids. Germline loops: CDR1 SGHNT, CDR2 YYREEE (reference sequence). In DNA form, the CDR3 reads TGTGCCAGCAGCGCTAGCGGGGGGATACAAGAGACCCAGTACTTC. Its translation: CASSASGGIQETQYF.

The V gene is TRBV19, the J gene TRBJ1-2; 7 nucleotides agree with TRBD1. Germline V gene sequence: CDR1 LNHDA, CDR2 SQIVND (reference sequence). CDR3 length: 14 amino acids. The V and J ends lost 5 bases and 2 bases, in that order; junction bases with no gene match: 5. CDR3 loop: CASSSLGQNYGYTF. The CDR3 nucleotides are TGTGCCAGTAGTTCGTTGGGACAGAACTATGGCTACACCTTC.

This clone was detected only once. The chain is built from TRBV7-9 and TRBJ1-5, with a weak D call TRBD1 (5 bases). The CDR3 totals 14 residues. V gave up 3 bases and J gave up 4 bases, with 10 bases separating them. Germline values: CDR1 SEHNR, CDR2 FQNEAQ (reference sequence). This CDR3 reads CASSFQGTNQPQHF. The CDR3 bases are TGTGCCAGCAGCTTTCAGGGTACTAATCAGCCCCAGCATTTT.

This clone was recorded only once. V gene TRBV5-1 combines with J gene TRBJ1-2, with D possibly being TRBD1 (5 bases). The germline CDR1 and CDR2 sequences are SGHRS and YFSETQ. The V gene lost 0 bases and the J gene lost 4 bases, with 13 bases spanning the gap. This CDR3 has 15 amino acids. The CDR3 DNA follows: TGCGCCAGCAGCTTGGCTGGCCAGGGCCCCTATGGCTACACCTTC. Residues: CASSLAGQGPYGYTF.

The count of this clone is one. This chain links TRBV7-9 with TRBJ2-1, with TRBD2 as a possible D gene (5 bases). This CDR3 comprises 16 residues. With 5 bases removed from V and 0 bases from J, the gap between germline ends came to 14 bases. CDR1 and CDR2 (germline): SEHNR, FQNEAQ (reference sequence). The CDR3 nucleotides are TGTGCCAGCAGCGTAGGACTCCTGCTCTCCTACAATGAGCAGTTCTTC. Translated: CASSVGLLLSYNEQFF. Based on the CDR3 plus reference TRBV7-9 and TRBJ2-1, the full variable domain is DTGVSQNPRHKITKRGQNVTFRCDPISEHNRLYWYRQTLGQGPEFLTYFQNEAQLEKSRLLSDRFSAERPKGSFSTLEIQRTEQGDSAMYLCASSVGLLLSYNEQFFGPGTRLTVL.

The CDR3 protein is CASSLVGAGGPFYTDTQYF. CDR3 nucleotide sequence: TGTGCCAGCAGCTTAGTGGGTGCGGGGGGGCCTTTCTACACAGATACGCAGTATTTT. V and J are TRBV7-8 and TRBJ2-3; 9 positions match TRBD2. The CDR3 has 19 amino acids. V dropped 1 base and J dropped 2; count of bases not matched to a gene: 13. Per germline, CDR1 SGHVS and CDR2 FQNEAQ.

The CDR3 sequence is CASSFLGGTGNTIYF. CDR3 nucleotide sequence: TGTGCCAGCAGCTTTTTAGGGGGCACCGGAAACACCATATATTTT. The chain combines TRBV7-9 with TRBJ1-3; 7 nucleotides line up with TRBD1. J gave up 4 bases and V 3 bases, and 6 bases lay outside the gene matches. This CDR3 has 15 amino acids. Per the germline V gene, CDR1 is SEHNR and CDR2 is FQNEAQ (reference sequence).

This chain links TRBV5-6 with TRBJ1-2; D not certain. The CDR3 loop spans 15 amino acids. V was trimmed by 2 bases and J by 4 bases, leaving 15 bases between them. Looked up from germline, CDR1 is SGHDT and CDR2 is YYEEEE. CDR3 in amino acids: CASSFGDGSLYGYTF. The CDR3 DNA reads TGTGCCAGCAGCTTCGGAGACGGGTCTCTCTATGGCTACACCTTC.

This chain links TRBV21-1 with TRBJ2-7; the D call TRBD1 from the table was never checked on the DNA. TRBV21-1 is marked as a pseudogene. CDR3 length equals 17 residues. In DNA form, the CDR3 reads TGTGCCAGCAGCAAAGTGGACCGGGACAGCTTCTCCTACGAGCAGTACTTC. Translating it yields CASSKVDRDSFSYEQYF.

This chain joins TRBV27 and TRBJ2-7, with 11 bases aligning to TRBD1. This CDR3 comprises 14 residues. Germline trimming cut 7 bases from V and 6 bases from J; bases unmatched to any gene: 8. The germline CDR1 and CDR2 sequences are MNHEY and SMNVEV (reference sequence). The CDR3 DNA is TGTGCCAGCACCCCGGGACAGGGGGGGGGCGAGCAGTACTTC. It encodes CASTPGQGGGEQYF.

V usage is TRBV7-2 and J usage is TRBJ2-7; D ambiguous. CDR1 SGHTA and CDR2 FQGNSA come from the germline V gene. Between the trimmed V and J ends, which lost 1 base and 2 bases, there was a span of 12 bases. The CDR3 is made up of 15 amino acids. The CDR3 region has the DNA TGTGCCAGCAGCTTAGAGTCACCCGGAGCCTACGAGCAGTACTTC. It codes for CASSLESPGAYEQYF.

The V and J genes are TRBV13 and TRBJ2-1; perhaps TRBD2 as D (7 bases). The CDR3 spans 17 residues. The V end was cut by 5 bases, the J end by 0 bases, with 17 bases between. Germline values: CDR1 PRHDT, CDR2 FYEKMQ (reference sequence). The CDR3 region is CASSPLGEGDSYNEQFF. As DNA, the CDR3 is TGTGCCAGCAGCCCACTGGGGGAGGGGGACTCCTACAATGAGCAGTTCTTC.

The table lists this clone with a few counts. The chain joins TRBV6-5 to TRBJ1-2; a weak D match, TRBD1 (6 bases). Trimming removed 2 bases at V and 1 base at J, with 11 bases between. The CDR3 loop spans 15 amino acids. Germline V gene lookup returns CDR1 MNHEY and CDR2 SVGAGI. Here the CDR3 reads CASSYEFRGNYGYTF. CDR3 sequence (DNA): TGTGCCAGCAGTTACGAGTTCAGGGGTAACTATGGCTACACCTTC.

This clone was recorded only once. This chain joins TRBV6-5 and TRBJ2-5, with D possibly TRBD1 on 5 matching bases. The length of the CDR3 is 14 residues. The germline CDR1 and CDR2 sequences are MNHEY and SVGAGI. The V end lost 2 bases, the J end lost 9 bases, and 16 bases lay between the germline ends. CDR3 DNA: TGTGCCAGCAGTTACCGGCAGGGCGAGTGGTCCCAGTACTTC. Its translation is CASSYRQGEWSQYF.

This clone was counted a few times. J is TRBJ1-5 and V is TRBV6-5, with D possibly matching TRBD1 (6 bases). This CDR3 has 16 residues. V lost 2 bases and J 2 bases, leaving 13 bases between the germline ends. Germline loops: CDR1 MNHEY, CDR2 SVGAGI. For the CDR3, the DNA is TGTGCCAGCAGTTACCCGGACAGTCGAGGCAATCAGCCCCAGCATTTT. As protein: CASSYPDSRGNQPQHF.

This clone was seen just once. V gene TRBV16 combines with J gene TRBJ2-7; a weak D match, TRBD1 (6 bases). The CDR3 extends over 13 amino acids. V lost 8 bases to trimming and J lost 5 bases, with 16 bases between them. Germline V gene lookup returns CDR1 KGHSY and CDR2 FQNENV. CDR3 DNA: TGTGCCAGCGGGCTAACAGGGTTACACGAGCAGTACTTC. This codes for CASGLTGLHEQYF. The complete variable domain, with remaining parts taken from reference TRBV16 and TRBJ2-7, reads GEEVAQTPKHLVRGEGQKAKLYCAPIKGHSYVFWYQQVLKNEFKFLISFQNENVFDETGMPKERFSAKCLPNSPCSLEIQATKLEDSAVYFCASGLTGLHEQYFGPGTRLTVT.

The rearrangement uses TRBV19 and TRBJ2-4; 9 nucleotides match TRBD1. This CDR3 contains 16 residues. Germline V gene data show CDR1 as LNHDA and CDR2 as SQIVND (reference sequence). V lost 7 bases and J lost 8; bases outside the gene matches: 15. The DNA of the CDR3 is TGTGCCAGTACCCTCCCCCGCGACAGGGGGGGTTACATTCAGTACTTC. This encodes CASTLPRDRGGYIQYF.

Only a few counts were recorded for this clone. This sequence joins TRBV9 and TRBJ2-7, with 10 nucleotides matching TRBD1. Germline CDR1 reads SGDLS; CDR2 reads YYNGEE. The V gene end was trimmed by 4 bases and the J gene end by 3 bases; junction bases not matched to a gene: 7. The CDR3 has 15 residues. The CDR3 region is CASSTGDRGIYEQYF. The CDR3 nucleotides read TGTGCCAGCAGCACTGGGGACAGGGGAATCTACGAGCAGTACTTC.

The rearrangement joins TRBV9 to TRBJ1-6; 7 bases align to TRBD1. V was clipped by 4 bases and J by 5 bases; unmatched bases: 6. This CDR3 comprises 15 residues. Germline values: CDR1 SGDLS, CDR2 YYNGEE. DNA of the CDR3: TGTGCCAGCAGCACCTCCGGGACAGATAATTCACCCCTCCACTTT. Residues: CASSTSGTDNSPLHF.

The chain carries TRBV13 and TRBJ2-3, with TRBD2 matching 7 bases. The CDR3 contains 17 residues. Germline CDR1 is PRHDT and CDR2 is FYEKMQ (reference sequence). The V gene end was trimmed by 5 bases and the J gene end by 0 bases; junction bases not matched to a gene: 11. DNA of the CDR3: TGTGCCAGCAGCGGGGGGGAGCGGGGCCAAAGCACAGATACGCAGTATTTT. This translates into CASSGGERGQSTDTQYF.

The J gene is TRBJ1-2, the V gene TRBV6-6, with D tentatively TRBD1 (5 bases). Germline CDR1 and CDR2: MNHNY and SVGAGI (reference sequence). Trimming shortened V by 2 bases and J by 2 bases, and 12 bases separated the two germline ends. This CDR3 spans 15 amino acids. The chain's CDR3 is CASSYGGGSNYGYTF. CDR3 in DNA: TGTGCCAGCAGTTACGGGGGGGGATCGAACTATGGCTACACCTTC.

CDR3 loop: CASSEPGLGQETQYF. The CDR3 DNA is TGTGCCAGCAGTGAACCGGGTTTAGGACAAGAGACCCAGTACTTC. The gene calls are TRBV25-1 and TRBJ2-5, with D unresolved. V lost 2 bases and J 2 bases, leaving 12 bases between the germline ends. The CDR3 sequence is 15 residues long. Germline V gene data show CDR1 as MGHDK and CDR2 as SYGVNS.

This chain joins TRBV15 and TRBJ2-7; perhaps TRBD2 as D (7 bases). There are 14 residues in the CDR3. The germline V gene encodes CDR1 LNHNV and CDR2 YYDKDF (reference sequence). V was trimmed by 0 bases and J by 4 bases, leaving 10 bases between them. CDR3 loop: CATSREGGVYEQYF. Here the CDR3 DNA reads TGTGCCACCAGCAGAGAAGGGGGGGTTTACGAGCAGTACTTC. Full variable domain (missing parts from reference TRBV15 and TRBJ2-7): DAMVIQNPRYQVTQFGKPVTLSCSQTLNHNVMYWYQQKSSQAPKLLFHYYDKDFNNEADTPDNFQSRRPNTSFCFLDIRSPGLGDTAMYLCATSREGGVYEQYFGPGTRLTVT.

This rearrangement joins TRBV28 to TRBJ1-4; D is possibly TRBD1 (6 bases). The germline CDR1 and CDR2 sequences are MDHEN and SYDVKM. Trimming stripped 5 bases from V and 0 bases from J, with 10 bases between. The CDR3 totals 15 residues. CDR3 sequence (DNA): TGTGCCAGCAGTCTTCCAGGGGCAACTAATGAAAAACTGTTTTTT. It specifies CASSLPGATNEKLFF.

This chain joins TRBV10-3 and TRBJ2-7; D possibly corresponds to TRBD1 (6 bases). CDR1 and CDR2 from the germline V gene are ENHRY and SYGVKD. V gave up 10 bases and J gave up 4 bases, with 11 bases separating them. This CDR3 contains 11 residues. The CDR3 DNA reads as TGTGCCACCGTTAGGGGGTACGAGCAGTACTTC. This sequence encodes CATVRGYEQYF.

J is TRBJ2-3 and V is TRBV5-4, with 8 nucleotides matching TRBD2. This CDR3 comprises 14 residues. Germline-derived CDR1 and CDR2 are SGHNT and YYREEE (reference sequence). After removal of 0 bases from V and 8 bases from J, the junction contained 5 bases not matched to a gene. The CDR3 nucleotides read TGTGCCAGCAGCTTGGATAGCGGGGTTGGTACGCAGTATTTT. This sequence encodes CASSLDSGVGTQYF. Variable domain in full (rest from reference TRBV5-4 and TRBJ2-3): ETGVTQSPTHLIKTRGQQVTLRCSSQSGHNTVSWYQQALGQGPQFIFQYYREEENGRGNFPPRFSGLQFPNYSSELNVNALELDDSALYLCASSLDSGVGTQYFGPGTRLTVL.

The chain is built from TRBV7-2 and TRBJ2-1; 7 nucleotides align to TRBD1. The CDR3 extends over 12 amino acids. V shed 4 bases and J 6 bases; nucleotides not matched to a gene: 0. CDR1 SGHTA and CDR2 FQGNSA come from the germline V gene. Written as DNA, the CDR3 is TGTGCCAGCAGCTCAGGGGGCAATGAGCAGTTCTTC. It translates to CASSSGGNEQFF.

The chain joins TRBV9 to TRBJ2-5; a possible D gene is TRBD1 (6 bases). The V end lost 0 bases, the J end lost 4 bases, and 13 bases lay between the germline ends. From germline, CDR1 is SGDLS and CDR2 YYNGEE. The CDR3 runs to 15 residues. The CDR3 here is CASSVVGQKGETQYF. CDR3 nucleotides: TGTGCCAGCAGCGTAGTAGGACAGAAAGGAGAGACCCAGTACTTC.

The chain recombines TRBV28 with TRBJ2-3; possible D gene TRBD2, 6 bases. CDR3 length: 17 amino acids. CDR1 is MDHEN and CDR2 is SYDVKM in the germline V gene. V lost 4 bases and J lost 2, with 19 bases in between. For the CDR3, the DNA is TGTGCCAGCAGTTCGATAGGGGTAGCGGAGATCACAGATACGCAGTATTTT. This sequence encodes CASSSIGVAEITDTQYF. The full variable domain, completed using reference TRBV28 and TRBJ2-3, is DVKVTQSSRYLVKRTGEKVFLECVQDMDHENMFWYRQDPGLGLRLIYFSYDVKMKEKGDIPEGYSVSREKKERFSLILESASTNQTSMYLCASSSIGVAEITDTQYFGPGTRLTVL.